The T cell receptor (beta chain) under discussion was sequenced for a study of shared clonotypes between healthy human individuals. Study-level points and caveats: Shared clonotypes: about 4.6% naive CD4, roughly 4% naive CD8, 2.3% memory CD4, under 0.5% memory CD8.

The CDR3 is 15 amino acids. With V trimmed by 1 base and J by 3 bases, 4 bases remained unmatched. Germline V gene data show CDR1 as KGHSH and CDR2 as LQKENI. In regard to this clone: Its antigen is unidentified.

Original handling: Filtering differed for immunoSEQ, which gave only junction sequences without quality scores. Some clones are missing from TCRdb's copy, which holds only in-frame ones; the method was immunoSEQ multiplex PCR. V and J calls and clone size are those listed in that table; D and trimming were worked out from the DNA. This sample has 780,000 or so clones, with 72% found just once. This sequence joins TRBV18 and TRBJ2-7, with TRBD1 identical over 9 bases. The TCR comes from a woman under 40 in good health. The specimen was memory CD4+ T cells sorted from blood. As for subset: CD45RA-negative fraction. CDR3 coding DNA: TGTGCCAGCTCACCACGGGGACAGGGAGTCTACGAGCAGTACTTC. Translation gives CASSPRGQGVYEQYF.